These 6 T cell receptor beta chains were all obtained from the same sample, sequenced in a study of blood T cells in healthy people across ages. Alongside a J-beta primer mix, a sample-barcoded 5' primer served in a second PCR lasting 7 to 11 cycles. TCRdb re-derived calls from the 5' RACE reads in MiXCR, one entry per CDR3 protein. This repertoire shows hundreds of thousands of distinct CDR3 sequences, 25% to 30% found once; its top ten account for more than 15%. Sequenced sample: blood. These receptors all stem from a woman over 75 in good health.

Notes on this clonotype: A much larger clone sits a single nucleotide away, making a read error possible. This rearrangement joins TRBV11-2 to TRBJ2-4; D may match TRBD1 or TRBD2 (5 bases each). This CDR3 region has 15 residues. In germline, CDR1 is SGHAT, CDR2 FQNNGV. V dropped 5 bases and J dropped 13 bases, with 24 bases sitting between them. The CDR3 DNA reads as TGTGCCAGCAGCCCTCGGGACGGGGTTATGAAGGAGCAGTACTTC. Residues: CASSPRDGVMKEQYF. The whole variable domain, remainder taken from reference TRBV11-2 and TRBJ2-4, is EAGVAQSPRYKIIEKRQSVAFWCNPISGHATLYWYQQILGQGPKLLIQFQNNGVVDDSQLPKDRFSAERLKGVDSTLKIQPAKLEDSAVYLCASSPRDGVMKEQYFGAGTRLSVL.

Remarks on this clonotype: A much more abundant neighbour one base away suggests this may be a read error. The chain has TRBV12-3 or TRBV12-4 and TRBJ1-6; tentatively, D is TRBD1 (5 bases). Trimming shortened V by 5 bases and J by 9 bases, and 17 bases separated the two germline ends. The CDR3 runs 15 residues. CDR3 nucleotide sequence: TGTGCCAGCAGTCCTGGGGCAGGGAGGAGTTCACCCCTCCACTTT. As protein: CASSPGAGRSSPLHF.

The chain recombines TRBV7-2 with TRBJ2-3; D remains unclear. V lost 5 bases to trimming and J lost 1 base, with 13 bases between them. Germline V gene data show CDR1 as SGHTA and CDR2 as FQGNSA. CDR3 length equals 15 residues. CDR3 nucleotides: TGTGCCAGCAGCCCTGACGGACCTCGCACAGATACGCAGTATTTT. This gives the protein CASSPDGPRTDTQYF. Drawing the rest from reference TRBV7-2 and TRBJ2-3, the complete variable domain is GAGVSQSPSNKVTEKGKDVELRCDPISGHTALYWYRQSLGQGLEFLIYFQGNSAPDKSGLPSDRFSAERTGGSVSTLTIQRTQQEDSAVYLCASSPDGPRTDTQYFGPGTRLTVL.

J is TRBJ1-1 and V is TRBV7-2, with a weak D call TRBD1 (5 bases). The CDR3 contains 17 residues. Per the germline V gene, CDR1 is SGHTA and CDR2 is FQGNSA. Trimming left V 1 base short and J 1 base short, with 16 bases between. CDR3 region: CASSLDGRAARNTEAFF. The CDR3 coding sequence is TGTGCCAGCAGCTTAGACGGCAGGGCTGCGAGGAACACTGAAGCTTTCTTT.

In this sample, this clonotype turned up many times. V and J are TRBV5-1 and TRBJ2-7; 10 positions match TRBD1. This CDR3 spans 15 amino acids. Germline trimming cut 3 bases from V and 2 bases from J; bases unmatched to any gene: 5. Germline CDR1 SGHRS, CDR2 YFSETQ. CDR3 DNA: TGCGCCAGCAGCTCTGGGACAGGGGTAACCTACGAGCAGTACTTC. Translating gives CASSSGTGVTYEQYF.

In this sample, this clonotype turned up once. CDR3 sequence (DNA): TGTGCCAGCAAATCAGGAGCGGGAGGGAACTACGAGCAGTACTTC. As protein: CASKSGAGGNYEQYF. This chain links TRBV28 with TRBJ2-7; 10 bases match TRBD2. This CDR3 contains 15 residues. Losses at the gene ends were 7 bases for V and 3 bases for J; bases not matched to a gene: 9. Germline loops: CDR1 MDHEN, CDR2 SYDVKM.